One and the same sample provided the 6 T cell receptor beta chains below, sequenced in a study of T-cell memory formation after mild COVID-19. TCRdb redid the calling of the 5' RACE reads with MiXCR, one entry per CDR3 protein. The sample holds roughly 380,000 distinct CDR3 sequences; 25% to 30% are singletons and the top ten take approximately 13%. The sample taken for sequencing was PBMCs or a T cell subset sorted from them (not recorded which). Receptors were obtained from an adult woman who had mild COVID-19 (a few samples of this study predate the infection). Cell type and time point are not known.

J is TRBJ2-5 and V is TRBV4-2; 13 nucleotides agree with TRBD2. Per germline, CDR1 LGHNA and CDR2 YNFKEQ. This CDR3 has 17 residues. With V trimmed by 3 bases and J by 4 bases, 8 bases remained unmatched. The CDR3 sequence is CASSHGPGLAGAETQYF. CDR3 nucleotides: TGTGCCAGCAGCCACGGCCCCGGACTAGCGGGAGCAGAGACCCAGTACTTC.

This chain joins TRBV7-2 and TRBJ2-3; D call uncertain. The CDR3 is 14 residues long. The V end lost 6 bases, the J end lost 2 bases, and 12 bases lay between the germline ends. Germline assignment: CDR1 SGHTA and CDR2 FQGNSA. This CDR3 reads CASRVWSHTDTQYF. In DNA, the CDR3 is TGTGCCAGCAGAGTTTGGTCTCACACAGATACGCAGTATTTT. Looking up the rest from reference TRBV7-2 and TRBJ2-3 gives the full variable domain: GAGVSQSPSNKVTEKGKDVELRCDPISGHTALYWYRQSLGQGLEFLIYFQGNSAPDKSGLPSDRFSAERTGGSVSTLTIQRTQQEDSAVYLCASRVWSHTDTQYFGPGTRLTVL.

This clonotype was found many times. DNA of the CDR3: TGTGCCAGCAGCCCCCATACCGGGGAGCTGTTTTTT. This translates into CASSPHTGELFF. The V and J genes are TRBV9 and TRBJ2-2; D is undetermined. V lost 4 bases and J 5 bases, leaving 6 bases between the germline ends. CDR1 is SGDLS, CDR2 YYNGEE, per germline. The CDR3 consists of 12 residues. The variable domain in full, with the rest retrieved from reference TRBV9 and TRBJ2-2, is DSGVTQTPKHLITATGQRVTLRCSPRSGDLSVYWYQQSLDQGLQFLIQYYNGEERAKGNILERFSAQQFPDLHSELNLSSLELGDSALYFCASSPHTGELFFGEGSRLTVL.

DNA for the CDR3: TGCGCCAGCAGCACGGGACAGGGAGGATTAGCTGAAGCTTTCTTT. Translated: CASSTGQGGLAEAFF. The V call is TRBV5-1, the J call TRBJ1-1; 9 nucleotides line up with TRBD1. Germline CDR1 reads SGHRS; CDR2 reads YFSETQ. The junction had 10 bases not matched to a gene; V was cut back by 4 bases and J by 6 bases. This CDR3 comprises 15 residues.

V usage is TRBV7-9 and J usage is TRBJ2-1; 9 nucleotides line up with TRBD2. CDR1 is SEHNR, CDR2 FQNEAQ, per germline (reference sequence). The CDR3 length is 16 residues. J was trimmed by 4 bases and V by 5 bases; bases with no gene match: 9. The CDR3 DNA sequence: TGTGCCAGCAGCCCATGGCGGGAGGGCCGGTACAATGAGCAGTTCTTC. The encoded protein is CASSPWREGRYNEQFF. The variable domain in full, completed from reference TRBV7-9 and TRBJ2-1, reads DTGVSQNPRHKITKRGQNVTFRCDPISEHNRLYWYRQTLGQGPEFLTYFQNEAQLEKSRLLSDRFSAERPKGSFSTLEIQRTEQGDSAMYLCASSPWREGRYNEQFFGPGTRLTVL.

This clonotype was detected a few times. The chain carries TRBV11-2 and TRBJ2-5; D possibly corresponds to TRBD2 (6 bases). Looked up from germline, CDR1 is SGHAT and CDR2 is FQNNGV. Trimming took 6 bases from V and 4 from J, leaving 9 bases between them. CDR3 length equals 12 residues. CDR3 in DNA: TGTGCCAGCAGGGGGGGAAGAGAGACCCAGTACTTC. The encoded protein is CASRGGRETQYF. The whole variable domain, filled in from reference TRBV11-2 and TRBJ2-5, reads EAGVAQSPRYKIIEKRQSVAFWCNPISGHATLYWYQQILGQGPKLLIQFQNNGVVDDSQLPKDRFSAERLKGVDSTLKIQPAKLEDSAVYLCASRGGRETQYFGPGTRLLVL.